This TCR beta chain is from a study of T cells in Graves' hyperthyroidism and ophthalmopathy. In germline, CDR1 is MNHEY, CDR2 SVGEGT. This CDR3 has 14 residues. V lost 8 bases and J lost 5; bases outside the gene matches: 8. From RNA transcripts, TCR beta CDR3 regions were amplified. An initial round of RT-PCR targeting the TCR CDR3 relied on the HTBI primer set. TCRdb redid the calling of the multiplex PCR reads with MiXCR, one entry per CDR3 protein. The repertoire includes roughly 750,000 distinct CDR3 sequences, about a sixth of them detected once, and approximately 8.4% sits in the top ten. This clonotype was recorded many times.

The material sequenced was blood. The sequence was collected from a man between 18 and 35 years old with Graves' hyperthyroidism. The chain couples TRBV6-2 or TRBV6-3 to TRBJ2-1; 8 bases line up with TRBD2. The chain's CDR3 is CASQAASGHNEQFF. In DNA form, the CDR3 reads TGTGCCAGCCAGGCGGCTAGCGGGCACAATGAGCAGTTCTTC.